These 27 T cell receptor beta chains came from one sample sequenced in a study of blood T cell repertoires in COVID-19. Generated by immunoSEQ multiplex PCR, the TCRdb table keeps only in-frame clones and is missing some. In the table there are about 180,000 clones, 82% of which are singletons. Sequencing used PBMCs or T cells enriched from blood (not recorded which). Source of these receptors: a man between 60 and 70 years old who had recovered from COVID-19.

The V gene is TRBV13, the J gene TRBJ2-7, with D perhaps TRBD1 (6 bases). The V gene lost 5 bases and the J gene lost 6 bases, with 17 bases spanning the gap. This CDR3 contains 14 residues. The germline V gene has CDR1 PRHDT and CDR2 FYEKMQ (reference sequence). The CDR3 coding sequence is TGTGCCAGCAGCCCCACGGACAGAGGGGCCGAGCAGTACTTC. Amino acids: CASSPTDRGAEQYF.

This sequence joins TRBV6-5 and TRBJ2-3; D is uncertain. Germline V gene sequence: CDR1 MNHEY, CDR2 SVGAGI. V lost 8 bases, J lost 3 bases, and 9 bases lay in between. The CDR3 contains 12 residues. Here the CDR3 DNA reads TGTGCCAGCTCCCTAGAAACAGATACGCAGTATTTT. Its translation is CASSLETDTQYF.

The rearrangement links TRBV5-5 to TRBJ2-2; 9 nucleotides match TRBD1. CDR3 length equals 18 residues. Germline assignment: CDR1 SGHKS and CDR2 YYEKEE (reference sequence). The V segment lost 0 bases and the J segment 1 base; nucleotides outside the gene matches: 7. The CDR3 region is CASSLAAGTGMNTGELFF. CDR3 bases: TGTGCCAGCAGCTTGGCTGCCGGGACAGGGATGAACACCGGGGAGCTGTTTTTT.

This chain uses TRBV27 with TRBJ1-1; D gene unclear. The CDR3 is 13 residues long. V lost 0 bases and J 4 bases, leaving 6 bases between the germline ends. Germline V gene lookup returns CDR1 MNHEY and CDR2 SMNVEV (reference sequence). CDR3 bases: TGTGCCAGCAGTTTATCCGTTTTCACTGAAGCTTTCTTT. Protein sequence: CASSLSVFTEAFF.

This chain uses TRBV24-1 with TRBJ1-2, with 10 bases aligning to TRBD1. The junction had 5 bases not matched to a gene; V was cut back by 4 bases and J by 7 bases. CDR1 KGHDR and CDR2 SFDVKD come from the germline V gene. CDR3 length: 14 amino acids. The CDR3 loop reads CATSDRTGGGGYTF. The CDR3 DNA follows: TGTGCCACCAGTGACCGGACAGGGGGTGGTGGCTACACCTTC.

This sequence joins TRBV3-1 (or the pseudogene TRBV3-2) and TRBJ2-2; weak D call: TRBD2 (5 bases). Germline V gives CDR1 LGHDT, CDR2 YNNKEL (reference sequence). With 3 bases removed from V and 4 bases from J, the gap between germline ends came to 12 bases. The CDR3 contains 15 residues. The CDR3, as DNA: TGTGCCAGCAGCCAGGACGGAGGAGCCACCGGGGAGCTGTTTTTT. The encoded protein is CASSQDGGATGELFF.

This chain joins TRBV28 and TRBJ2-7; 10 nucleotides align to TRBD2. V lost 6 bases, J lost 11 bases, and 10 bases stayed unmatched. This CDR3 comprises 13 residues. Germline V gene sequence: CDR1 MDHEN, CDR2 SYDVKM. The CDR3 DNA follows: TGTGCCAGCAGGCGCGGACTAGCGGAGGGGGAGTACTTC. It translates to CASRRGLAEGEYF.

The chain links TRBV4-1 to TRBJ2-3, with D possibly TRBD2 on 8 matching bases. This CDR3 is 20 amino acids long. Trimming took 2 bases from V and 3 from J, leaving 27 bases between them. CDR1 MGHRA and CDR2 YSYEKL come from the germline V gene. In DNA form, the CDR3 reads TGCGCCAGCAGCCAAAGTTCGGGCAGGGGGTTACGCGGGAGGACAGATACGCAGTATTTT. Translation: CASSQSSGRGLRGRTDTQYF.

This chain uses TRBV6-5 with TRBJ1-6; 8 bases are shared with TRBD1. J lost 8 bases, V lost 7 bases, and 7 bases had no gene match. The CDR3 length is 14 residues. Germline V gives CDR1 MNHEY, CDR2 SVGAGI. The CDR3 bases are TGTGCCAGCATTCAGGGGGCGCGGGATTCACCCCTCCACTTT. Amino acids: CASIQGARDSPLHF.

The chain employs TRBV12-3 or TRBV12-4 and TRBJ1-5, with 10 bases lining up with TRBD1. This CDR3 contains 13 residues. After removal of 5 bases from V and 7 bases from J, the junction contained 2 bases not matched to a gene. Here the CDR3 DNA reads TGTGCCAGCAGTCTGACAGGGGGCCAGCCCCAGCATTTT. Its translation: CASSLTGGQPQHF.

This clone showed up many times. The gene calls are TRBV7-9 and TRBJ1-6, with 10 bases lining up with TRBD1. The CDR3 runs to 14 residues. V dropped 6 bases and J dropped 7; count of bases not matched to a gene: 3. CDR1 is SEHNR, CDR2 FQNEAQ, per germline (reference sequence). The CDR3 sequence is CASRGTGVNSPLHF. The CDR3 nucleotides are TGTGCCAGCAGAGGGACAGGGGTAAATTCACCCCTCCACTTT.

This chain uses TRBV28 with TRBJ1-3; D might be TRBD1 (5 bases). This CDR3 has 18 residues. Germline V gene sequence: CDR1 MDHEN, CDR2 SYDVKM. The germline V and J ends were trimmed by 2 bases and 0 bases, with 17 bases remaining between them. CDR3 residues: CASSLPWEGKVSGNTIYF. CDR3 bases: TGTGCCAGCAGTTTACCCTGGGAGGGGAAGGTCTCTGGAAACACCATATATTTT.

This clone occurred a few times. The J gene is TRBJ2-7, the V gene TRBV7-2; 9 positions match TRBD1. The J segment lost 8 bases and the V segment lost 4 bases, leaving 9 bases of the junction unmatched. This CDR3 has 14 residues. Germline V gives CDR1 SGHTA, CDR2 FQGNSA. The CDR3 sequence is CASSYPGTGSKQYF. The CDR3 DNA is TGTGCCAGCAGCTACCCCGGGACAGGGTCGAAGCAGTACTTC. Complete variable domain (other parts from reference TRBV7-2 and TRBJ2-7): GAGVSQSPSNKVTEKGKDVELRCDPISGHTALYWYRQSLGQGLEFLIYFQGNSAPDKSGLPSDRFSAERTGGSVSTLTIQRTQQEDSAVYLCASSYPGTGSKQYFGPGTRLTVT.

The CDR3 DNA reads TGTGCCACCAGTGATACTCTAGCGGGGGGGAGCTCTGGGGCCAACGTCCTGACTTTC. It specifies CATSDTLAGGSSGANVLTF. The chain has TRBV24-1 and TRBJ2-6, with 12 bases matching TRBD2. Germline V gene lookup returns CDR1 KGHDR and CDR2 SFDVKD. This CDR3 contains 19 residues. V trimming: 3 bases; J trimming: 0 bases; junction bases outside the gene matches: 5.

This CDR3 reads CASSKNRATGELFF. The CDR3, as DNA: TGTGCCAGCAGCAAAAACAGGGCCACCGGGGAGCTGTTTTTT. J is TRBJ2-2 and V is TRBV6-2 or TRBV6-3; D might be TRBD1 (6 bases). The CDR3 sequence is 14 residues long. Germline V gene data show CDR1 as MNHEY and CDR2 as SVGEGT. Trimming cost V 6 bases and J 4 bases, with 12 bases left between them.

This clone has ten or more counts. The J gene is TRBJ1-5, the V gene TRBV29-1; 7 bases agree with TRBD1. Germline V gene lookup returns CDR1 SQVTM and CDR2 ANQGSEA. The CDR3 has 15 amino acids. V shed 1 base and J 1 base; nucleotides not matched to a gene: 4. The CDR3 region is CSVEVTGESNQPQHF. CDR3 DNA sequence: TGCAGCGTTGAAGTTACAGGGGAAAGCAATCAGCCCCAGCATTTT.

V and J are TRBV29-1 and TRBJ1-4; 9 nucleotides match TRBD1. The CDR3 covers 13 residues. V lost 5 bases, J lost 5 bases, and 3 bases stayed unmatched. CDR1 and CDR2 from the germline V gene are SQVTM and ANQGSEA. CDR3 residues: CSVSGTGNEKLFF. Written as DNA, the CDR3 is TGCAGCGTTTCCGGGACAGGGAATGAAAAACTGTTTTTT.

This chain connects TRBV6-4 to TRBJ2-7, with 10 positions matching TRBD2. The CDR3 contains 15 residues. V was clipped by 5 bases and J by 5 bases; unmatched bases: 9. Germline V gene lookup returns CDR1 MRHNA and CDR2 SNTAGT. DNA for the CDR3: TGTGCCAGCAGTCCTACTAGCGGGGTTCTTGACGAGCAGTACTTC. Protein sequence: CASSPTSGVLDEQYF.

The chain recombines TRBV18 with TRBJ1-3; TRBD1 is a possible D gene (5 bases). V was trimmed by 3 bases and J by 1 base, leaving 7 bases between them. Germline CDR1 and CDR2: KGHSH and LQKENI. The CDR3 loop spans 14 amino acids. CDR3: CASSPRTSGNTIYF. In nucleotides, the CDR3 is TGTGCCAGCTCACCCCGGACATCTGGAAACACCATATATTTT.

This clone was found once. The J gene is TRBJ2-1, the V gene TRBV7-3; D not certain. CDR1 is SGHTA and CDR2 is FQGTGA in the germline V gene. The CDR3 loop spans 16 amino acids. V lost 6 bases to trimming and J lost 0 bases, with 15 bases between them. The CDR3 bases are TGTGCCAGCAGTTCTCGTTACCGGAGCTCCTACAATGAGCAGTTCTTC. Protein sequence: CASSSRYRSSYNEQFF.

J is TRBJ1-2 and V is TRBV3-1 (or the pseudogene TRBV3-2); 12 positions agree with TRBD1. Germline CDR1 is LGHDT and CDR2 is YNNKEL (reference sequence). This CDR3 contains 19 residues. The V gene end was trimmed by 0 bases and the J gene end by 4 bases; junction bases not matched to a gene: 12. CDR3 sequence: CASSQDFRDRGPPSYGYTF. CDR3 nucleotides: TGTGCCAGCAGCCAAGATTTTAGGGACAGGGGGCCCCCCTCCTATGGCTACACCTTC.

The V and J genes are TRBV18 and TRBJ1-4; 8 positions match TRBD1. The junction had 10 bases not matched to a gene; V was cut back by 5 bases and J by 5 bases. CDR1 is KGHSH and CDR2 is LQKENI in the germline V gene. The CDR3 is made up of 16 amino acids. The CDR3 region is CASSALSGTGNEKLFF. The CDR3 DNA is TGTGCCAGCTCAGCTTTGTCCGGGACAGGAAATGAAAAACTGTTTTTT.

This clone was counted a single time. The rearrangement uses TRBV7-3 and TRBJ1-1; D perhaps matches TRBD1 (6 bases). Trimming cost V 5 bases and J 2 bases, with 12 bases left between them. CDR1 and CDR2 (germline): SGHTA, FQGTGA. CDR3 length: 14 residues. In DNA, the CDR3 is TGTGCCAGCAGCACGGGACATCCCAACACTGAAGCTTTCTTT. Translation gives CASSTGHPNTEAFF. The whole variable domain, filled in from reference TRBV7-3 and TRBJ1-1, reads GAGVSQTPSNKVTEKGKYVELRCDPISGHTALYWYRQSLGQGPEFLIYFQGTGAADDSGLPNDRFFAVRPEGSVSTLKIQRTERGDSAVYLCASSTGHPNTEAFFGQGTRLTVV.

The rearrangement uses TRBV5-1 and TRBJ2-7; 12 bases are a match to TRBD2. Germline CDR1 is SGHRS and CDR2 is YFSETQ. The CDR3 is made up of 15 amino acids. The junction had 1 base not matched to a gene; V was cut back by 0 bases and J by 3 bases. The CDR3 spells CASSLGLAGDYEQYF. As DNA, the CDR3 is TGCGCCAGCAGCTTGGGACTAGCGGGAGACTACGAGCAGTACTTC.

This clone was seen only a few times. The chain is built from TRBV6-4 and TRBJ2-1, with TRBD2 matching over 7 bases. Germline CDR1 is MRHNA and CDR2 is SNTAGT. V was clipped by 0 bases and J by 8 bases; unmatched bases: 7. This CDR3 region has 15 residues. CDR3 residues: CASSDSWGGGYEQFF. CDR3 DNA sequence: TGTGCCAGCAGTGACTCATGGGGCGGGGGATATGAGCAGTTCTTC.

This clone was found once. The V and J genes are TRBV11-2 and TRBJ2-7; TRBD2 aligns across 12 bases. The germline V gene has CDR1 SGHAT and CDR2 FQNNGV. V shed 5 bases and J 4 bases; nucleotides not matched to a gene: 9. The CDR3 sequence is 16 residues long. In DNA, the CDR3 is TGTGCCAGCAGCCCACTAGCGGGGGGCCGATATTACGAGCAGTACTTC. This encodes CASSPLAGGRYYEQYF.

This clone was found many times. This sequence joins TRBV19 and TRBJ1-4; D is ambiguous. The CDR3 is 15 amino acids. Germline V CDR1 and CDR2: LNHDA, SQIVND (reference sequence). V dropped 1 base and J dropped 4 bases, with 10 bases sitting between them. CDR3 DNA sequence: TGTGCCAGTAGTATAGGACAAACCGTTAATGAAAAACTGTTTTTT. It codes for CASSIGQTVNEKLFF.